The 29 T cell receptor beta chains below were found in one sample sequenced in a study of blood T cell repertoires in COVID-19. The method was immunoSEQ multiplex PCR; TCRdb's version includes in-frame clones alone and lacks a portion of them. Among 150,000 to 200,000 clones listed, 70% to 80% were seen once. Material for sequencing was peripheral blood. The receptor source for this set is a woman aged 35 to 49 with COVID-19, enrolled during active disease.

Here the CDR3 reads CASSRDRVRTEAFF. The CDR3 nucleotides are TGTGCCAGCAGCAGGGACAGGGTAAGGACTGAAGCTTTCTTT. The chain combines TRBV7-9 with TRBJ1-1; TRBD1 aligns across 9 bases. CDR3 length: 14 amino acids. Germline values: CDR1 SEHNR, CDR2 FQNEAQ (reference sequence). The ends lost 5 bases at V and 5 bases at J; junction bases unmatched: 6.

The rearrangement uses TRBV11-2 and TRBJ1-5; 7 nucleotides line up with TRBD1. Germline lookup yields CDR1 SGHAT and CDR2 FQNNGV. The CDR3 has 12 residues. The V segment lost 5 bases and the J segment 5 bases; nucleotides outside the gene matches: 0. The CDR3 is CASSQGDQPQHF. In DNA, the CDR3 is TGTGCCAGCAGCCAGGGGGATCAGCCCCAGCATTTT.

In its sample, this clone was seen once. This sequence joins TRBV27 and TRBJ2-2, with no clear D. Germline V gene lookup returns CDR1 MNHEY and CDR2 SMNVEV (reference sequence). With 6 bases removed from V and 3 bases from J, the gap between germline ends came to 2 bases. This CDR3 has 11 amino acids. The CDR3 DNA reads as TGTGCCAGCAGCTACACCGGGGAGCTGTTTTTT. Encoded protein: CASSYTGELFF.

This clone was seen a handful of times. The chain is built from TRBV3-1 (or the pseudogene TRBV3-2) and TRBJ1-4; 9 bases map to TRBD1. J was trimmed by 9 bases and V by 4 bases; bases with no gene match: 9. The CDR3 spans 15 residues. CDR1 and CDR2 (germline): LGHDT, YNNKEL (reference sequence). The CDR3 is CASSPRTGTGQKLFF. The CDR3 DNA is TGTGCCAGCAGCCCCCGGACCGGGACAGGGCAAAAACTGTTTTTT.

The chain has TRBV19 and TRBJ2-7; TRBD2 aligns across 13 bases. Per germline, CDR1 LNHDA and CDR2 SQIVND (reference sequence). The CDR3 consists of 14 residues. The V segment lost 5 bases and the J segment 5 bases; nucleotides outside the gene matches: 3. As DNA, the CDR3 is TGTGCCAGTAGTGGGGGACTAGCGGGACACGAGCAGTACTTC. As protein: CASSGGLAGHEQYF.

This clone occurred a few times. The chain couples TRBV6-5 to TRBJ2-5; 7 nucleotides align to TRBD1. The germline CDR1 and CDR2 sequences are MNHEY and SVGAGI. This CDR3 comprises 14 residues. Trimming at V came to 5 bases and at J to 8 bases, leaving 11 bases not matched to a gene. As DNA, the CDR3 is TGTGCCAGCAGTCCGGGACAGTCGCTGAGAACCCAGTACTTC. It specifies CASSPGQSLRTQYF.

The chain couples TRBV5-1 to TRBJ1-2; 7 positions match TRBD1. This CDR3 is 15 amino acids long. J gave up 4 bases and V 3 bases, and 9 bases lay outside the gene matches. Per germline, CDR1 SGHRS and CDR2 YFSETQ. CDR3 in amino acids: CASSWDRASLYGYTF. DNA of the CDR3: TGCGCCAGCAGCTGGGACAGAGCTTCCCTCTATGGCTACACCTTC.

The rearrangement links TRBV18 to TRBJ2-3, with 8 bases identical to TRBD2. The CDR3 covers 15 residues. Unmatched junction bases numbered 3, after V lost 2 bases and J lost 2 bases. Germline V gene lookup returns CDR1 KGHSH and CDR2 LQKENI. For the CDR3, the DNA is TGTGCCAGCTCACCAGTGCGGGGGGACACAGATACGCAGTATTTT. Residues: CASSPVRGDTDTQYF.

J is TRBJ2-1 and V is TRBV15; the D gene is possibly TRBD1 (5 bases). The CDR3 runs 16 residues. From germline, CDR1 is LNHNV and CDR2 YYDKDF (reference sequence). With 1 base removed from V and 12 bases from J, the gap between germline ends came to 22 bases. CDR3 sequence: CATSRALLAGPVPQFF. In DNA, the CDR3 is TGTGCCACCAGCAGAGCTCTTCTCGCAGGGCCTGTCCCGCAGTTCTTC.

The genes are TRBV5-4 and TRBJ2-5; D is possibly TRBD1 (6 bases). V lost 6 bases and J 5 bases, leaving 20 bases between the germline ends. Germline V CDR1 and CDR2: SGHNT, YYREEE (reference sequence). The CDR3 length is 15 residues. For the CDR3, the DNA is TGTGCCAGCACTCACTCCGTGGCAGGGGTGGAGACCCAGTACTTC. Translated: CASTHSVAGVETQYF.

CDR3 DNA: TGTGCCACCCCAGCACTAGCGGGAGGTGGGAATACGCAGTATTTT. Translated: CATPALAGGGNTQYF. V is TRBV7-2 and J is TRBJ2-3; 12 positions agree with TRBD2. CDR1 and CDR2 from the germline V gene are SGHTA and FQGNSA. The junction had 12 bases not matched to a gene; V was cut back by 10 bases and J by 7 bases. CDR3 length: 15 amino acids.

This chain connects TRBV7-2 to TRBJ1-4; D is uncertain. V lost 5 bases and J lost 8, with 12 bases in between. Germline loops: CDR1 SGHTA, CDR2 FQGNSA. The CDR3 runs to 13 residues. This chain's CDR3 is CASSPMRSEKLFF. CDR3 sequence (DNA): TGTGCCAGCAGCCCAATGCGGAGCGAAAAACTGTTTTTT.

The chain joins TRBV6-4 to TRBJ1-5; 9 bases align to TRBD1. Germline loops: CDR1 MRHNA, CDR2 SNTAGT. The CDR3 consists of 16 residues. V was pared by 2 bases and J by 1 base, with 3 bases of the junction left unmatched. CDR3 DNA sequence: TGTGCCAGCAGTGACAGGGACAGGGCGAGCAATCAGCCCCAGCATTTT. Protein: CASSDRDRASNQPQHF.

This CDR3 reads CSARTQAEAFF. CDR3 bases: TGCAGTGCTAGAACGCAGGCTGAAGCTTTCTTT. The genes are TRBV20-1 and TRBJ1-1; D not certain. Trimming shortened V by 2 bases and J by 6 bases, and 7 bases separated the two germline ends. The CDR3 sequence is 11 residues long. Germline values: CDR1 DFQATT, CDR2 SNEGSKA (reference sequence).

The chain is built from TRBV5-5 and TRBJ1-5; D unclear. This CDR3 spans 17 amino acids. Trimming shortened V by 4 bases and J by 0 bases, and 17 bases separated the two germline ends. Germline V gene data show CDR1 as SGHKS and CDR2 as YYEKEE (reference sequence). CDR3 sequence (DNA): TGTGCCAGCAGCACACGAGCGGGTTCCGATAGCAATCAGCCCCAGCATTTT. This sequence encodes CASSTRAGSDSNQPQHF.

V is TRBV19 and J is TRBJ1-5; D not resolved. There are 17 residues in the CDR3. Trimming shortened V by 5 bases and J by 0 bases, and 17 bases separated the two germline ends. The germline V gene encodes CDR1 LNHDA and CDR2 SQIVND (reference sequence). The CDR3 DNA sequence: TGTGCCAGTAGTCCGCTGGCATTTGTCAATAGCAATCAGCCCCAGCATTTT. It yields the protein CASSPLAFVNSNQPQHF. The full variable domain, rest sourced from reference TRBV19 and TRBJ1-5, is DGGITQSPKYLFRKEGQNVTLSCEQNLNHDAMYWYRQDPGQGLRLIYYSQIVNDFQKGDIAEGYSVSREKKESFPLTVTSAQKNPTAFYLCASSPLAFVNSNQPQHFGDGTRLSIL.

This chain links TRBV4-1 with TRBJ1-5; 11 nucleotides match TRBD1. CDR1 is MGHRA and CDR2 is YSYEKL in the germline V gene. The CDR3 has 15 amino acids. V lost 4 bases to trimming and J lost 7 bases; unmatched junction nucleotides: 6. CDR3 DNA: TGCGCCAGCAGCCCCGGACAGGGGGCTGTCCAGCCCCAGCATTTT. It is translated as CASSPGQGAVQPQHF.

V and J are TRBV6-5 and TRBJ2-5; 7 positions agree with TRBD1. Germline V CDR1 and CDR2: MNHEY, SVGAGI. Trimming took 6 bases from V and 5 from J; bases not matched to a gene: 3. This CDR3 is built from 12 residues. The CDR3 nucleotides are TGTGCCAGCAGGACAGGGTCGGAGACCCAGTACTTC. Amino acids: CASRTGSETQYF.

This chain joins TRBV10-1 and TRBJ2-1; D is ambiguous. Trimming took off 5 bases at V and 9 bases at J, with 17 bases between the two ends. Germline CDR1 reads WNHNN; CDR2 reads SYGVQD (reference sequence). This CDR3 is built from 14 residues. CDR3 nucleotides: TGCGCCAGCAGTCCGAATCTAGGATCGGTTGAGCAGTTCTTC. It is translated as CASSPNLGSVEQFF.

This chain connects TRBV2 to TRBJ1-5, with a possible D match to TRBD1 (5 bases). V lost 4 bases and J lost 5, with 18 bases in between. Germline V gives CDR1 SNHLY, CDR2 FYNNEI. The CDR3 length is 16 residues. CDR3 loop: CASSGYAGLVDQPQHF. CDR3 bases: TGTGCCAGCAGTGGGTACGCAGGGCTTGTGGATCAGCCCCAGCATTTT.

This clone appeared a single time. The rearrangement uses TRBV7-9 and TRBJ2-1, with D perhaps matching TRBD1 (5 bases). The CDR3 sequence is 16 residues long. The germline CDR1 and CDR2 sequences are SEHNR and FQNEAQ (reference sequence). Trimming removed 2 bases from V and 5 bases from J, with 16 bases in between. DNA of the CDR3: TGTGCCAGCAGCTTACAGAATGCAGGGATTAACAATGAGCAGTTCTTC. Protein product: CASSLQNAGINNEQFF.

V and J are TRBV11-2 and TRBJ2-5; 7 bases align to TRBD2. Germline loops: CDR1 SGHAT, CDR2 FQNNGV. The CDR3 runs 13 residues. The trim removed 5 bases at V and 5 bases at J, leaving 5 bases unmatched. The CDR3 sequence is CASSDTSVETQYF. The CDR3 DNA sequence: TGTGCCAGCAGCGACACTAGCGTGGAGACCCAGTACTTC.

The rearrangement uses TRBV12-3 or TRBV12-4 and TRBJ2-1, with D possibly being TRBD2 (5 bases). The CDR3 sequence is 13 residues long. The V and J ends lost 2 bases and 9 bases respectively, with 11 bases between them. CDR3 loop: CASSLTLGGEQFF. Here the CDR3 DNA reads TGTGCCAGCAGTTTAACACTAGGCGGTGAGCAGTTCTTC.

The V call is TRBV30, the J call TRBJ1-1, with 9 bases matching TRBD1. The CDR3 sequence is 11 residues long. V trimming: 5 bases; J trimming: 11 bases; junction bases outside the gene matches: 6. Germline V CDR1 and CDR2: GTSNPN, SVGIG (reference sequence). CDR3 DNA: TGTGCCTGGGGAGGGACAGGGACGGCTTTCTTT. Protein product: CAWGGTGTAFF.

The V and J genes are TRBV4-2 and TRBJ2-1, with 7 bases that match TRBD1. From germline, CDR1 is LGHNA and CDR2 YNFKEQ. CDR3 length equals 17 residues. With V trimmed by 3 bases and J by 11 bases, 19 bases remained unmatched. The CDR3 here is CASSQIEPETGTPQQFF. The CDR3 DNA follows: TGTGCCAGCAGCCAGATCGAGCCGGAGACAGGGACACCCCAGCAGTTCTTC.

CDR3 residues: CASSLSFRDTQYF. CDR3 sequence (DNA): TGTGCCAGCAGTTTATCTTTTCGGGATACGCAGTATTTT. This chain links TRBV27 with TRBJ2-3, with unresolved D. This CDR3 is 13 amino acids long. V was shortened by 0 bases and J by 6 bases, with 7 bases between the two germline ends. CDR1 is MNHEY and CDR2 is SMNVEV in the germline V gene (reference sequence).

The sample holds one count of this clone. V usage is TRBV7-9 and J usage is TRBJ2-3, with 8 nucleotides matching TRBD2. The CDR3 sequence is 15 residues long. Losses at the gene ends were 5 bases for V and 6 bases for J; bases not matched to a gene: 10. CDR1 and CDR2 (germline): SEHNR, FQNEAQ (reference sequence). The CDR3 DNA is TGTGCCAGCAGCCCCCGGGGGGGGGAATGGGATACGCAGTATTTT. This sequence encodes CASSPRGGEWDTQYF.

The V and J genes are TRBV19 and TRBJ1-3; no clear D gene. CDR1 is LNHDA and CDR2 is SQIVND in the germline V gene (reference sequence). Deletions cut 4 bases from V and 0 bases from J, with 10 bases between. The CDR3 has 15 amino acids. CDR3 amino acids: CASSTLENSGNTIYF. For the CDR3, the DNA is TGTGCCAGTAGTACCCTAGAAAACTCTGGAAACACCATATATTTT.

The chain employs TRBV10-3 and TRBJ2-7, with TRBD2 matching over 8 bases. The germline V gene encodes CDR1 ENHRY and CDR2 SYGVKD. V gave up 7 bases and J gave up 3 bases; unmatched junction bases: 5. The CDR3 covers 13 residues. The CDR3 nucleotides are TGTGCCATCAAACAAGCGGGAGTCTACGAGCAGTACTTC. Its translation is CAIKQAGVYEQYF.